These 20 T cell receptor beta chains were all obtained from the same sample, sequenced in a study of blood T cell repertoires in COVID-19. TCRdb's copy holds only in-frame clones and misses some; the assay was immunoSEQ multiplex PCR. The sample contains more than 300,000 clones, just under 90% of which appear only once. Sequenced material: peripheral blood. These receptors all stem from a woman in her 30s with COVID-19, enrolled during active disease.

The chain joins TRBV7-8 to TRBJ1-2; D perhaps matches TRBD1 (5 bases). Deletions cut 2 bases from V and 8 bases from J, with 18 bases between. This CDR3 has 15 residues. The germline CDR1 and CDR2 sequences are SGHVS and FQNEAQ. The CDR3 region is CASSLSVGRVDGYTF. DNA for the CDR3: TGTGCCAGCAGCTTATCGGTCGGCAGGGTGGACGGCTACACCTTC. Full variable domain (rest looked up from reference TRBV7-8 and TRBJ1-2): GAGVSQSPRYKVAKRGQDVALRCDPISGHVSLFWYQQALGQGPEFLTYFQNEAQLDKSGLPSDRFFAERPEGSVSTLKIQRTQQEDSAVYLCASSLSVGRVDGYTFGSGTRLTVV.

With respect to this clone: Germline and junction disagree at one end, which may indicate a read error. The gene calls are TRBV4-2 and TRBJ1-2, with D uncertain. Germline-derived CDR1 and CDR2 are LGHNA and YNFKEQ. The CDR3 is made up of 12 amino acids. CDR3 coding DNA: TGTGTCAGCAGCCAAGTGTACAGCGGCTACACCTTC. Translation: CVSSQVYSGYTF.

The CDR3 sequence is CASSEGQGATQYF. The DNA for the CDR3 is TGTGCCAGCAGCGAGGGACAGGGGGCGACCCAGTACTTC. The rearrangement uses TRBV11-2 and TRBJ2-5; TRBD1 matches at 12 bases. This CDR3 comprises 13 residues. CDR1 and CDR2 from the germline V gene are SGHAT and FQNNGV. Trimming took 5 bases from V and 7 from J; bases not matched to a gene: 2.

The chain links TRBV29-1 to TRBJ1-2, with D possibly matching TRBD1 (5 bases). This CDR3 has 12 amino acids. Germline CDR1 and CDR2: SQVTM and ANQGSEA. V lost 7 bases and J lost 8, with 17 bases in between. Written as DNA, the CDR3 is TGCAGCGGCGTAGCAGGGTCTGCCGGCTACACCTTC. This gives the protein CSGVAGSAGYTF.

This chain joins TRBV7-9 and TRBJ2-3; 9 bases align to TRBD2. The CDR3 sequence is 19 residues long. The ends lost 4 bases at V and 4 bases at J; junction bases unmatched: 18. Looked up from germline, CDR1 is SEHNR and CDR2 is FQNEAQ (reference sequence). CDR3 nucleotide sequence: TGTGCCAGCAGCTCTATGCCCGCGGGGGGGGGCGCGGTTTCAGATACGCAGTATTTT. Encoded protein: CASSSMPAGGGAVSDTQYF.

The rearrangement links TRBV4-1 to TRBJ1-1; no reliable D call. V was shortened by 4 bases and J by 1 base, with 16 bases between the two germline ends. The CDR3 is made up of 16 amino acids. Germline values: CDR1 MGHRA, CDR2 YSYEKL. CDR3 sequence: CASSPFTATPNTEAFF. The CDR3 DNA sequence: TGCGCCAGCAGCCCTTTTACGGCGACACCGAACACTGAAGCTTTCTTT.

The chain combines TRBV30 with TRBJ1-4; D possibly corresponds to TRBD1 (5 bases). Looked up from germline, CDR1 is GTSNPN and CDR2 is SVGIG (reference sequence). V lost 4 bases and J 4 bases, leaving 13 bases between the germline ends. The CDR3 is 14 residues long. CDR3 sequence (DNA): TGTGCCTGGAACGGAGACAGTCTTAATGAAAAACTGTTTTTT. Protein: CAWNGDSLNEKLFF.

The V and J genes are TRBV7-6 and TRBJ2-5; 9 positions match TRBD2. This CDR3 has 16 residues. V gave up 5 bases and J gave up 5 bases; unmatched junction bases: 12. Germline CDR1 reads SGHVS; CDR2 reads FNYEAQ. The CDR3, as DNA: TGTGCCAGCAGCCAAGGCGGGGGGGCGCCCCCGGAGACCCAGTACTTC. This sequence encodes CASSQGGGAPPETQYF.

This rearrangement joins TRBV19 to TRBJ1-5; D gene ambiguous. The CDR3 has 13 residues. V dropped 6 bases and J dropped 2 bases, with 8 bases sitting between them. Germline CDR1 is LNHDA and CDR2 is SQIVND (reference sequence). The CDR3 DNA reads as TGTGCCAGTAGCCGAGAAGGCAATCAGCCCCAGCATTTT. Its protein is CASSREGNQPQHF.

This clone has a single count. The V and J genes are TRBV7-2 and TRBJ2-5, with D possibly TRBD2 on 5 matching bases. Between the trimmed V and J ends, which lost 1 base and 3 bases, there was a span of 18 bases. Germline V gene data show CDR1 as SGHTA and CDR2 as FQGNSA. The CDR3 has 17 residues. The DNA of the CDR3 is TGTGCCAGCAGCTTAGTTAAACTGTCGGGATTCGAAGAGACCCAGTACTTC. Amino acids: CASSLVKLSGFEETQYF.

V gene TRBV7-2 combines with J gene TRBJ2-5; the D is unclear. With 3 bases removed from V and 1 base from J, the gap between germline ends came to 6 bases. Per germline, CDR1 SGHTA and CDR2 FQGNSA. The CDR3 runs to 13 residues. CDR3 bases: TGTGCCAGCAGCTTTTATCTCCAAGAGACCCAGTACTTC. Protein: CASSFYLQETQYF.

The CDR3 nucleotides read TGTGCCACCTGTCAGACAGGGTTAAATGAAAAACTGTTTTTT. Its translation is CATCQTGLNEKLFF. The chain is built from TRBV10-3 and TRBJ1-4, with 7 positions matching TRBD1. The CDR3 sequence is 14 residues long. The V and J ends lost 10 bases and 5 bases, in that order; junction bases with no gene match: 10. Germline-derived CDR1 and CDR2 are ENHRY and SYGVKD.

This rearrangement joins TRBV19 to TRBJ2-6, with D maybe TRBD2 (5 bases). Germline CDR1 is LNHDA and CDR2 is SQIVND (reference sequence). The germline V and J ends were trimmed by 8 bases and 0 bases, with 5 bases remaining between them. The CDR3 spans 13 residues. The DNA of the CDR3 is TGTGCCAGTCGGGGCTCTGGGGCCAACGTCCTGACTTTC. The encoded protein is CASRGSGANVLTF.

This clone was recorded only once. The gene calls are TRBV7-9 and TRBJ2-5; tentative D call: TRBD2 (6 bases). Germline-derived CDR1 and CDR2 are SEHNR and FQNEAQ (reference sequence). CDR3 size: 14 residues. Trimming stripped 6 bases from V and 5 bases from J, with 16 bases between. The CDR3 is CASSTSNGEETQYF. The CDR3 DNA reads as TGTGCCAGCAGTACTAGCAACGGGGAGGAGACCCAGTACTTC.

The V gene is TRBV29-1, the J gene TRBJ1-1, with D perhaps TRBD1 (5 bases). This CDR3 comprises 12 residues. V shed 1 base and J shed 7 bases, with 10 bases lying between them. Germline V lookup: CDR1 SQVTM, CDR2 ANQGSEA. The CDR3 bases are TGCAGCGTTGAAGTGTCAGGGATTGAAGCTTTCTTT. Its translation: CSVEVSGIEAFF.

The chain links TRBV11-3 to TRBJ1-1; 9 positions match TRBD1. The CDR3 loop spans 12 amino acids. V was clipped by 4 bases and J by 6 bases; unmatched bases: 0. Germline V CDR1 and CDR2: SGHNT, YENEEA. In nucleotides, the CDR3 is TGTGCCAGCAGCTACAGGGGGCCTGAAGCTTTCTTT. Translating gives CASSYRGPEAFF.

This chain links TRBV3-1 (or the pseudogene TRBV3-2) with TRBJ2-2; 9 bases agree with TRBD2. Per germline, CDR1 LGHDT and CDR2 YNNKEL (reference sequence). V shed 4 bases and J 4 bases; nucleotides not matched to a gene: 7. CDR3 length: 16 amino acids. CDR3 protein: CASSPLAGASTGELFF. The CDR3 bases are TGTGCCAGCAGCCCTTTAGCGGGGGCAAGCACCGGGGAGCTGTTTTTT.

The chain couples TRBV9 to TRBJ2-5; possible D gene TRBD1, 5 bases. The CDR3 consists of 14 residues. V dropped 0 bases and J dropped 4 bases, with 10 bases sitting between them. Germline assignment: CDR1 SGDLS and CDR2 YYNGEE. CDR3 DNA sequence: TGTGCCAGCAGCGTAGGACAGCGAGGAGAGACCCAGTACTTC. This sequence encodes CASSVGQRGETQYF.

The rearrangement uses TRBV7-9 and TRBJ2-3; 11 bases fit TRBD2. The ends lost 4 bases at V and 3 bases at J; junction bases unmatched: 6. Germline CDR1 SEHNR, CDR2 FQNEAQ (reference sequence). This CDR3 has 16 residues. For the CDR3, the DNA is TGTGCCAGCAGCTCTCTAGCGGGGGGAGGAACAGATACGCAGTATTTT. Its protein is CASSSLAGGGTDTQYF. Using reference TRBV7-9 and TRBJ2-3 for the parts outside the CDR3, the full variable domain is DTGVSQNPRHKITKRGQNVTFRCDPISEHNRLYWYRQTLGQGPEFLTYFQNEAQLEKSRLLSDRFSAERPKGSFSTLEIQRTEQGDSAMYLCASSSLAGGGTDTQYFGPGTRLTVL.

This chain connects TRBV5-5 to TRBJ2-2; 9 bases align to TRBD1. V was clipped by 3 bases and J by 5 bases; unmatched bases: 5. Germline CDR1 and CDR2: SGHKS and YYEKEE (reference sequence). This CDR3 spans 15 amino acids. The CDR3: CASSYGTGRTGELFF. The CDR3 bases are TGTGCCAGCAGCTACGGGACAGGGCGAACCGGGGAGCTGTTTTTT.